This T cell receptor (beta chain) was observed in a study of Ad26.COV2.S vaccination and SARS-CoV-2 variants. The CDR3 is 14 residues long. V shed 4 bases and J shed 6 bases, with 15 bases lying between them. CDR1 and CDR2 (germline): LGHDT, YNNKEL (reference sequence). The treatment was: around 19 received Ad26.COV2.S at low or high dose, single or two shots; about 5 received placebo; per-sample allocation not given. Material that was analyzed had been drawn on day 63 after the first vaccine or placebo injection. Assay used: immunoSEQ multiplex PCR; TCRdb lists only in-frame clones, some missing. The top ten hold about 3.6% of the sample, which has some 420,000 clones, 70% to 90% seen once.

The rearrangement links TRBV3-1 (or the pseudogene TRBV3-2) to TRBJ1-2, with a weak D call TRBD1 (5 bases). Source: peripheral blood, taken in a trial of Ad26.COV2.S vaccine versus placebo. This receptor was obtained from a person aged 18-65 years who received the Ad26.COV2.S COVID-19 vaccine or a placebo. The CDR3 loop is CASSRNGAPDGYTF. The CDR3, as DNA: TGTGCCAGCAGCCGGAACGGGGCTCCCGATGGCTACACCTTC.